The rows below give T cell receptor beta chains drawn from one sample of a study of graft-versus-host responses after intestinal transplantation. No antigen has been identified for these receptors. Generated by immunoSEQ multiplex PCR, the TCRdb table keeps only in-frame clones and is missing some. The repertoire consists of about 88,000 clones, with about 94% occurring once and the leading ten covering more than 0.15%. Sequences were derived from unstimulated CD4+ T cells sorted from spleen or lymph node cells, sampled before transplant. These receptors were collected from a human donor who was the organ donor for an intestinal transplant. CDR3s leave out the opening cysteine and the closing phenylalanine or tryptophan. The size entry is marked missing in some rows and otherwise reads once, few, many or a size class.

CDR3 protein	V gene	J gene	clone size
ASSLDYREDPAF	TRBV7-8	TRBJ1-1	once
ASSPGSGAGNQPQH	TRBV28	TRBJ1-5	NA
ASSPSTQTEQGTTEAF	TRBV18	TRBJ1-1	NA
ASSGDSQETQY	TRBV2	TRBJ2-5	once
ASSLGTKNSPLH	TRBV28	TRBJ1-6	NA
SVVVRGTGHNNEQF	TRBV29-1	TRBJ2-1	NA
ASSLATQRSGANVLT	TRBV7-9	TRBJ2-6	NA
ASSLDRNYGYT	TRBV5-1	TRBJ1-2	few
ASSFRQGDTEAF	TRBV6-9	TRBJ1-1	NA
ATSATGNNSPLH	TRBV15	TRBJ1-6	NA
AISEGQDTQY	TRBV10-3	TRBJ2-3	NA
ASSRDGGLSYNEQF	TRBV4-3	TRBJ2-1	once
ASSSSGGMADTQY	TRBV7-9	TRBJ2-3	NA
AGGQHTGELF	TRBV30	TRBJ2-2	NA
ASSRLNRDRLNQPQH	TRBV5-6	TRBJ1-5	NA